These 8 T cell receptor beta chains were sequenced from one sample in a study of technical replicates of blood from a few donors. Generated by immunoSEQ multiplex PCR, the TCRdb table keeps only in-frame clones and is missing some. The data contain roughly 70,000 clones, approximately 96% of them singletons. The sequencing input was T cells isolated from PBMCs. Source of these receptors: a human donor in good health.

Here the CDR3 DNA reads TGTGCCAGCAGACAACCGGGACTAGCTGGCGAGCAGTACTTC. This gives the protein CASRQPGLAGEQYF. V and J are TRBV6-6 and TRBJ2-7; TRBD2 agrees at 9 bases. Unmatched junction bases numbered 9, after V lost 6 bases and J lost 6 bases. CDR1 and CDR2 (germline): MNHNY, SVGAGI (reference sequence). This CDR3 region has 14 residues.

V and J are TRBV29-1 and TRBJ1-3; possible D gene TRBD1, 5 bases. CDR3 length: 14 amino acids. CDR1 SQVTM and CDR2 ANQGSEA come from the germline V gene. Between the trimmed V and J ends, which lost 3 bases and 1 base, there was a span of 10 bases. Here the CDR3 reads CSVDDRGSGNTIYF. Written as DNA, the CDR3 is TGCAGCGTTGATGACAGAGGATCTGGAAACACCATATATTTT.

In nucleotides, the CDR3 is TGTGCCAGCAGTGTCTACAGGGCCTACGAGCAGTACTTC. It encodes CASSVYRAYEQYF. The chain couples TRBV2 to TRBJ2-7; TRBD1 might be the D (6 bases). Trimming removed 4 bases at V and 2 bases at J, with 9 bases between. The CDR3 is 13 residues long. Germline-derived CDR1 and CDR2 are SNHLY and FYNNEI. Using reference TRBV2 and TRBJ2-7 for the parts outside the CDR3, the full variable domain is EPEVTQTPSHQVTQMGQEVILRCVPISNHLYFYWYRQILGQKVEFLVSFYNNEISEKSEIFDDQFSVERPDGSNFTLKIRSTKLEDSAMYFCASSVYRAYEQYFGPGTRLTVT.

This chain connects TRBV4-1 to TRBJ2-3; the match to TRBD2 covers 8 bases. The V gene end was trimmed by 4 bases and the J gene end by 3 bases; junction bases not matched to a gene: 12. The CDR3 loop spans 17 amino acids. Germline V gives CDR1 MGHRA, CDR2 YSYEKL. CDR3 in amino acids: CASSRALSGSSTDTQYF. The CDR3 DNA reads TGCGCCAGCAGCCGCGCCTTGAGCGGGAGTTCGACAGATACGCAGTATTTT.

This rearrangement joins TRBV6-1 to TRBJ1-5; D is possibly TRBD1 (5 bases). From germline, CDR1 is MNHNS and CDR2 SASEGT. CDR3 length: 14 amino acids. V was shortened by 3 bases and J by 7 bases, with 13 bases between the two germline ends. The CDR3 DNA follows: TGTGCCAGCAGTGATTTGACGGGGGGACAGCCCCAGCATTTT. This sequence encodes CASSDLTGGQPQHF.

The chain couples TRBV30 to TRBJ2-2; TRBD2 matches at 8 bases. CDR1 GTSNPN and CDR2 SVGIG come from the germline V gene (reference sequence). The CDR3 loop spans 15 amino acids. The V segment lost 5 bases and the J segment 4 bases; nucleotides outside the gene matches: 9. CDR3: CAWLSGTSITGELFF. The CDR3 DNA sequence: TGTGCCTGGCTCTCCGGGACTAGTATCACCGGGGAGCTGTTTTTT. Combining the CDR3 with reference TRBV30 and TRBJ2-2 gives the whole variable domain SQTIHQWPATLVQPVGSPLSLECTVEGTSNPNLYWYRQAAGRGLQLLFYSVGIGQISSEVPQNLSASRPQDRQFILSSKKLLLSDSGFYLCAWLSGTSITGELFFGEGSRLTVL.

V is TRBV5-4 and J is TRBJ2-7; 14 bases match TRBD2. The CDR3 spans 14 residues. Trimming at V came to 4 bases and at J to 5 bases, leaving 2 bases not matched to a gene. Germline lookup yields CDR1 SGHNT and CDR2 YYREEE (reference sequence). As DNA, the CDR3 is TGTGCCAGCAGCCCGGGACTAGCGGGAGACGAGCAGTACTTC. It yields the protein CASSPGLAGDEQYF. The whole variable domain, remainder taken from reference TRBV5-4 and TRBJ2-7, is ETGVTQSPTHLIKTRGQQVTLRCSSQSGHNTVSWYQQALGQGPQFIFQYYREEENGRGNFPPRFSGLQFPNYSSELNVNALELDDSALYLCASSPGLAGDEQYFGPGTRLTVT.

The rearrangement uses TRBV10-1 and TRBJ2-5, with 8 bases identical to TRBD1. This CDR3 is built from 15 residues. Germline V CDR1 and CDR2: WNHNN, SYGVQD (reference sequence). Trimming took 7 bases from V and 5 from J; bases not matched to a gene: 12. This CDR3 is CASNAGQGGRETQYF. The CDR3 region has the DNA TGCGCCAGCAACGCCGGACAGGGAGGAAGGGAGACCCAGTACTTC.